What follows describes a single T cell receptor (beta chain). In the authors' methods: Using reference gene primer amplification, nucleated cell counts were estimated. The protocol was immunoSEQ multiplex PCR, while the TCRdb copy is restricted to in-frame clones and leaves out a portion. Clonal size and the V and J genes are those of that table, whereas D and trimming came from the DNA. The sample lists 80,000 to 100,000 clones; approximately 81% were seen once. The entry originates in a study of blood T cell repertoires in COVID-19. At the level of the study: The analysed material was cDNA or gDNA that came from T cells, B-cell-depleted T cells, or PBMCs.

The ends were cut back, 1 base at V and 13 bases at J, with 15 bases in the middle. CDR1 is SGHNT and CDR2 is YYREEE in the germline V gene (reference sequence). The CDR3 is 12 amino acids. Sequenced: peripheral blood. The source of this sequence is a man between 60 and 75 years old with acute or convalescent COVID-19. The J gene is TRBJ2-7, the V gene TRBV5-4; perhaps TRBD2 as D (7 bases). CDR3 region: CASSLSGTSLYF. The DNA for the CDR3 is TGTGCCAGCAGCTTGAGCGGGACAAGCTTATACTTC.